This T cell receptor beta chain appears in the sequencing data of a study of human T cells and chemical hapten exposure (dated by TCRdb to the early 2020s). Describing the broader study: For sensitization, 2% DPC in acetone was applied to a roughly 2 cm by roughly 2 cm area of upper inner arm skin. The libraries were sequenced as a pool, and the TCR yield per sample differed mostly because of small variations in library volumes within the pool. Patch testing was done on the upper back using Finn chambers containing 0.01% DPC, and results were scored after 6 days according to International Contact Dermatitis Research Group standards. The mostly female patient cohort included alopecia areata with under or over 50% scalp involvement, alopecia totalis and alopecia universalis. Patient blood was sampled pre-sensitization (week 0) and at 2, 6 and about 24 weeks after DPC sensitization. Patients additionally received weekly therapeutic DPC doses to the scalp throughout the approximately 24-week study period. Some 29 alopecia patients provided blood for TCR sequencing at one to four time points (pre-sensitization, 2, 6 and 24 weeks). This study followed changes in the peripheral blood TCR repertoire in vivo during primary and secondary sensitization of alopecia patients to the hapten diphenylcyclopropenone (DPC).

The library relied on RACE. TCRdb lists the instrument as NextSeq 500. During library preparation, unique molecular identifiers were attached to individual cDNA molecules so that TCRs could be counted in a quantitative, reproducible way. Both TCR alpha and TCR beta chains were sequenced from each blood RNA sample. Regarding the original processing steps: The median number of TCRs per sample was around 96,000, ranging from roughly 23,224 to 700,000. V, J and CDR3 annotation of the TCR reads was carried out using the Decombinator software suite. To make PS versus PT1 abundance plots, every sample was subsampled to the same number of TCRs (28,000). Expanded TCRs were defined as absent before sensitization and observed at least eight times at the 2-week time point. TCRdb redid the processing of the public reads, applying fastp at Q25 and MiXCR, and retained in-frame beta chains. Records with the same CDR3 protein are collapsed into one entry carrying the most frequent genes and DNA. V and J calls and clone size were set by TCRdb, not the authors. The table for this sample lists 120,000 or so distinct CDR3 sequences; approximately 10% of them were counted only once. The leading ten clones occupy around 2.4% of the sample.

V has 5 bases trimmed and J has 13 bases trimmed; junction bases matching no gene number 9. The cysteine opens and the phenylalanine closes a CDR3 of 12 amino acids. The CDR3 DNA has 36 bases and is translated from base 1. From a lookup of the germline V gene, CDR1 and CDR2 are MNHEY and SVGAGI. In its sample, this clonotype was seen many times. The target of this receptor is not known. Per-base qualities were not stored, and no clone one base away is much larger. The time point tag for this specimen amounts to: patch test 3, about 24 weeks after DPC sensitization. The treatment or condition label, read with the paper, signifies: therapeutic diphenylcyclopropenone sensitization with weekly scalp DPC. At each patch-test visit, blood was drawn before the patch test was applied. Patients were eligible if aged 18 to 70, diagnosed with alopecia and judged suitable for DPC therapy, and pregnant patients were excluded. Total RNA was extracted from unfractionated whole blood that had been collected in Tempus Blood RNA tubes.

What the authors observed across the whole study: The number of PT1 expanded TCRs positively correlated with patch test score, significant at thresholds 8, 16 and 32 but not 4. All patients had alopecia, a presumed autoimmune disease, so their immune response might differ from that of healthy individuals. Significantly more large CDR3 similarity clusters were formed by expanded TCRs than by pre-sensitization or healthy control sets, consistent with antigen-driven responses. After repeated subsampling, the strength of the expansion versus patch-test correlation and the threshold at which it became significant changed. No change with DPC sensitization was found in the number of TCRs above 1 in 1000 frequency, and no evidence of global repertoire structure alterations was found.

This chain is built from TRBV6-5 and TRBJ2-3; 7 bases in between match TRBD2. This sample comprised whole blood, obtained in connection with sensitization to the hapten diphenylcyclopropenone (DPC). This sequence was found in a woman aged 50 to 65 with alopecia areata. Some clones in this sample may be carry-over from other donors' samples. The DNA reads TGTGCCAGCAGTCGCGAGAGCGGGATGGAGTATTTT. It codes for CASSRESGMEYF.